Presented here are 18 T cell receptor beta chains from one specimen sequenced in a study of spatial heterogeneity in lung cancer. The study, taken as a whole, reports: How many expanded intratumoral alpha and beta TCRs were present tracked the tumor mutation count, which was a count of nonsynonymous mutations.

As to time point: sample taken at primary tumor resection. TCRdb independently ran MiXCR on the 5' RACE reads; one entry per CDR3 protein. The data hold approximately 94,000 distinct CDR3 sequences, with under 4.5% observed a single time. These TCRs are of unknown antigen specificity. The specimen was lung tumor tissue, collected at surgery. These receptors were obtained from a male donor with early-stage non-small cell lung cancer.

Only a few counts were recorded for this clonotype. This sequence joins TRBV12-3 or TRBV12-4 and TRBJ2-5, with 7 bases lining up with TRBD1. J was trimmed by 1 base and V by 5 bases; bases with no gene match: 4. There are 14 residues in the CDR3. The CDR3 spells CASSTWDSQETQYF. As DNA, the CDR3 is TGTGCCAGCAGTACCTGGGACAGCCAAGAGACCCAGTACTTC.

This clonotype was detected ten times or more. This CDR3 reads CSVQVGSREETQYF. CDR3 DNA: TGCAGCGTTCAGGTCGGGAGTCGAGAAGAGACCCAGTACTTC. The J gene is TRBJ2-5, the V gene TRBV29-1, with D maybe TRBD2 (6 bases). V lost 5 bases and J 3 bases, leaving 16 bases between the germline ends. CDR1 is SQVTM, CDR2 ANQGSEA, per germline. This CDR3 is 14 amino acids long.

This clonotype was detected a few times. CDR3 nucleotide sequence: TGCGCCAGCAGCCAAGATTTACGGGGCCCGTCGAATTCACCCCTCCACTTT. It yields the protein CASSQDLRGPSNSPLHF. The chain uses TRBV4-1 and TRBJ1-6; D possibly corresponds to TRBD1 (5 bases). V was trimmed by 0 bases and J by 7 bases, leaving 16 bases between them. Germline values: CDR1 MGHRA, CDR2 YSYEKL. This CDR3 has 17 residues.

V is TRBV30 and J is TRBJ2-7, with 7 bases that match TRBD1. The CDR3 is made up of 12 amino acids. V was pared by 3 bases and J by 2 bases, with 1 base of the junction left unmatched. Germline loops: CDR1 GTSNPN, CDR2 SVGIG (reference sequence). The CDR3 loop reads CAWRGQPYEQYF. In DNA form, the CDR3 reads TGTGCCTGGAGGGGACAGCCCTACGAGCAGTACTTC. Together with reference TRBV30 and TRBJ2-7, the CDR3 gives the full variable domain: SQTIHQWPATLVQPVGSPLSLECTVEGTSNPNLYWYRQAAGRGLQLLFYSVGIGQISSEVPQNLSASRPQDRQFILSSKKLLLSDSGFYLCAWRGQPYEQYFGPGTRLTVT.

This clonotype was counted between two and nine times. This rearrangement joins TRBV20-1 to TRBJ1-1; a weak D match, TRBD1 (5 bases). Trimming removed 5 bases from V and 1 base from J, with 23 bases in between. CDR1 and CDR2 (germline): DFQATT, SNEGSKA (reference sequence). The CDR3 extends over 17 amino acids. The DNA of the CDR3 is TGCAGTGCTCTAACTGGGTACGGGGCCGGGACGAACACTGAAGCTTTCTTT. Its translation is CSALTGYGAGTNTEAFF.

V gene TRBV2 combines with J gene TRBJ2-3; possibly TRBD2 for D (5 bases). V lost 1 base, J lost 0 bases, and 14 bases lay in between. Germline lookup yields CDR1 SNHLY and CDR2 FYNNEI. CDR3 length equals 17 residues. The CDR3 nucleotides are TGTGCCAGCAGTGAAGTTGTCCCGGGAATAAGCACAGATACGCAGTATTTT. It yields the protein CASSEVVPGISTDTQYF.

This clonotype was counted a few times. The genes are TRBV5-1 and TRBJ1-1; 11 bases agree with TRBD1. This CDR3 comprises 17 residues. The germline CDR1 and CDR2 sequences are SGHRS and YFSETQ. The V gene end was trimmed by 0 bases and the J gene end by 4 bases; junction bases not matched to a gene: 8. The CDR3: CASSLGDRGIASTEAFF. CDR3 DNA sequence: TGCGCCAGCAGCTTGGGGGACAGGGGGATTGCGAGCACTGAAGCTTTCTTT.

The table lists this clonotype with many counts. The V and J genes are TRBV12-3 or TRBV12-4 and TRBJ2-1; 9 bases align to TRBD2. The junction had 8 bases not matched to a gene; V was cut back by 5 bases and J by 9 bases. This CDR3 is built from 14 residues. CDR3 DNA sequence: TGTGCCAGCAGTCGTCTTAGCGGGAGCGGTGAGCAGTTCTTC. Encoded protein: CASSRLSGSGEQFF.

This clonotype was recorded at least ten times. The V call is TRBV4-1, the J call TRBJ1-2; 7 bases map to TRBD1. CDR1 is MGHRA, CDR2 YSYEKL, per germline. V lost 0 bases, J lost 6 bases, and 7 bases stayed unmatched. The CDR3 has 15 amino acids. DNA of the CDR3: TGCGCCAGCAGCCAAGAGCCACAGGGGAGCGATGGCTACACCTTC. Amino acid sequence: CASSQEPQGSDGYTF.

This sequence joins TRBV13 and TRBJ2-1; 7 bases are shared with TRBD2. V trimming: 5 bases; J trimming: 6 bases; junction bases outside the gene matches: 4. Per the germline V gene, CDR1 is PRHDT and CDR2 is FYEKMQ (reference sequence). CDR3 length: 13 residues. The CDR3 here is CASSQRGINEQFF. The CDR3 nucleotides read TGTGCCAGCAGCCAGCGGGGCATCAATGAGCAGTTCTTC. Supplemented by reference TRBV13 and TRBJ2-1, the full variable domain reads AAGVIQSPRHLIKEKRETATLKCYPIPRHDTVYWYQQGPGQDPQFLISFYEKMQSDKGSIPDRFSAQQFSDYHSELNMSSLELGDSALYFCASSQRGINEQFFGPGTRLTVL.

A few counts support this clonotype. V usage is TRBV20-1 and J usage is TRBJ2-3, with D maybe TRBD2 (6 bases). Trimming left V 6 bases short and J 0 bases short, with 22 bases between. The CDR3 spans 17 residues. The V gene's germline CDR1 is DFQATT and CDR2 SNEGSKA (reference sequence). CDR3 sequence reads: CSAGGAGSLSSTDTQYF. The CDR3 DNA reads as TGCAGTGCCGGAGGGGCGGGGTCCCTCTCTAGCACAGATACGCAGTATTTT.

This clonotype was seen repeatedly, ten times or more. DNA of the CDR3: TGCGCCAGCAGCTGGACAGGGGAGGCGTCTGGAGCTTTCTTT. It specifies CASSWTGEASGAFF. The rearrangement uses TRBV5-1 and TRBJ1-1, with 9 positions matching TRBD1. The trim removed 3 bases at V and 10 bases at J, leaving 10 bases unmatched. This CDR3 region has 14 residues. The germline CDR1 and CDR2 sequences are SGHRS and YFSETQ.

The table lists this clonotype with many counts. This chain links TRBV12-3 or TRBV12-4 with TRBJ1-2; 7 bases are a match to TRBD1. Trimming at V came to 1 base and at J to 0 bases, leaving 2 bases not matched to a gene. The length of the CDR3 is 15 residues. This CDR3 is CASSLGTGTNYGYTF. The CDR3 DNA follows: TGTGCCAGCAGTTTAGGGACAGGCACTAACTATGGCTACACCTTC.

This clonotype was counted many times. The chain carries TRBV9 and TRBJ2-1, with TRBD2 matching over 7 bases. After removal of 3 bases from V and 0 bases from J, the junction contained 3 bases not matched to a gene. Germline lookup yields CDR1 SGDLS and CDR2 YYNGEE. CDR3 length: 15 residues. The CDR3 sequence is CASSASGDSYNEQFF. For the CDR3, the DNA is TGTGCCAGCAGCGCTAGCGGAGACTCCTACAATGAGCAGTTCTTC.

This clonotype was seen repeatedly, ten times or more. The chain links TRBV27 to TRBJ1-6; TRBD1 is a possible D gene (6 bases). Germline-derived CDR1 and CDR2 are MNHEY and SMNVEV (reference sequence). The CDR3 consists of 16 residues. Trimming cost V 3 bases and J 9 bases, with 18 bases left between them. CDR3: CASSLGGSPGSSPLHF. The CDR3 DNA follows: TGTGCCAGCAGTTTGGGGGGCTCTCCGGGAAGTTCACCCCTCCACTTT.

This clonotype has a count of ten or more. This sequence joins TRBV12-3 or TRBV12-4 and TRBJ1-5, with 7 positions matching TRBD1. The CDR3 totals 15 residues. J lost 2 bases, V lost 5 bases, and 6 bases had no gene match. DNA of the CDR3: TGTGCCAGCAGTAGGACAGGCGAGGGCAATCAGCCCCAGCATTTT. This encodes CASSRTGEGNQPQHF.

This clonotype was seen many times. The chain couples TRBV5-6 to TRBJ1-1; 7 nucleotides line up with TRBD1. The ends lost 0 bases at V and 2 bases at J; junction bases unmatched: 1. The CDR3 length is 14 residues. CDR1 and CDR2 from the germline V gene are SGHDT and YYEEEE. CDR3: CASSLGDRNTEAFF. The DNA of the CDR3 is TGTGCCAGCAGCTTGGGGGACAGAAACACTGAAGCTTTCTTT.

This clonotype turned up a few times. This rearrangement joins TRBV12-3 or TRBV12-4 to TRBJ2-3, with TRBD1 identical over 9 bases. V trimming: 3 bases; J trimming: 2 bases; junction bases outside the gene matches: 9. This CDR3 has 17 amino acids. Here the CDR3 DNA reads TGTGCCAGCAGTTTCCCGGAGGGGGACAGGGCCACAGATACGCAGTATTTT. Amino acid sequence: CASSFPEGDRATDTQYF.